These 23 T cell receptor beta chains were sequenced from one sample in a study of PD-L1 blockade in urothelial cancer. Time point here: pretreatment peripheral blood. The assay was immunoSEQ multiplex PCR, and TCRdb's table has in-frame clones only and misses some. The sample shows about 50,000 clones, around 84% of them seen only once. The sequenced sample was PBMCs, obtained around atezolizumab (anti-PD-L1) treatment. These receptor sequences come from a man in his 70s with urothelial cancer.

This sequence joins TRBV7-2 and TRBJ2-7; no firm D call. CDR1 is SGHTA and CDR2 is FQGNSA in the germline V gene. The CDR3 length is 13 residues. Trimming removed 7 bases from V and 6 bases from J, with 16 bases in between. CDR3 in DNA: TGTGCCAGCACCCTTCGGCAACCGGGCGAGCAGTACTTC. Residues: CASTLRQPGEQYF.

V gene TRBV11-2 combines with J gene TRBJ2-3; no clear D gene. This CDR3 comprises 14 residues. The V end lost 1 base, the J end lost 3 bases, and 8 bases lay between the germline ends. The V gene's germline CDR1 is SGHAT and CDR2 FQNNGV. DNA for the CDR3: TGTGCCAGCAGCTTAGGGGCACCAACAGATACGCAGTATTTT. Translation gives CASSLGAPTDTQYF. Complete variable domain (other parts from reference TRBV11-2 and TRBJ2-3): EAGVAQSPRYKIIEKRQSVAFWCNPISGHATLYWYQQILGQGPKLLIQFQNNGVVDDSQLPKDRFSAERLKGVDSTLKIQPAKLEDSAVYLCASSLGAPTDTQYFGPGTRLTVL.

V and J are TRBV10-3 and TRBJ1-3; TRBD1 is a possible D gene (5 bases). CDR1 and CDR2 from the germline V gene are ENHRY and SYGVKD. The CDR3 covers 13 residues. V was shortened by 9 bases and J by 0 bases, with 9 bases between the two germline ends. CDR3 protein: CAITQVSGNTIYF. The DNA for the CDR3 is TGTGCCATTACACAGGTCTCTGGAAACACCATATATTTT.

The gene calls are TRBV29-1 and TRBJ2-7; D is perhaps TRBD1 (5 bases). This CDR3 contains 15 residues. Per germline, CDR1 SQVTM and CDR2 ANQGSEA. V was cut by 4 bases and J by 3 bases, with 19 bases left in between. CDR3 coding DNA: TGCAGCGTTGCATACAGGCTCCGTGAAAACTACGAGCAGTACTTC. The encoded protein is CSVAYRLRENYEQYF.

The J gene is TRBJ1-5, the V gene TRBV5-8, with TRBD1 matching over 9 bases. This CDR3 has 17 residues. V gave up 6 bases and J gave up 7 bases; unmatched junction bases: 17. In germline, CDR1 is SGHTS, CDR2 YDEGEE. The CDR3 is CASTPWGGQGKGQPQHF. CDR3 bases: TGTGCCAGCACCCCTTGGGGGGGACAGGGTAAAGGACAGCCCCAGCATTTT. Drawing the rest from reference TRBV5-8 and TRBJ1-5, the complete variable domain is EAGVTQSPTHLIKTRGQQATLRCSPISGHTSVYWYQQALGLGLQFLLWYDEGEERNRGNFPPRFSGRQFPNYSSELNVNALELEDSALYLCASTPWGGQGKGQPQHFGDGTRLSIL.

The gene calls are TRBV11-2 and TRBJ2-5; 8 nucleotides line up with TRBD1. Germline V CDR1 and CDR2: SGHAT, FQNNGV. The CDR3 has 16 amino acids. V lost 7 bases to trimming and J lost 4 bases; unmatched junction nucleotides: 14. The CDR3 DNA reads TGTGCCAGCACCTTCGCCCCCGGACAGGGCGGAGAGACCCAGTACTTC. Translating gives CASTFAPGQGGETQYF. The complete variable domain, with remaining parts taken from reference TRBV11-2 and TRBJ2-5, reads EAGVAQSPRYKIIEKRQSVAFWCNPISGHATLYWYQQILGQGPKLLIQFQNNGVVDDSQLPKDRFSAERLKGVDSTLKIQPAKLEDSAVYLCASTFAPGQGGETQYFGPGTRLLVL.

The genes are TRBV25-1 and TRBJ1-1, with D perhaps TRBD1 (6 bases). V lost 8 bases, J lost 0 bases, and 13 bases lay in between. Germline CDR1 and CDR2: MGHDK and SYGVNS. The CDR3 loop spans 14 amino acids. The CDR3 loop is CASRETGMNTEAFF. The CDR3 nucleotides are TGTGCCAGCCGGGAAACAGGGATGAACACTGAAGCTTTCTTT.

This clone turned up a few times. The chain uses TRBV11-2 and TRBJ1-1, with TRBD1 matching over 8 bases. The CDR3 runs to 16 residues. Germline CDR1 reads SGHAT; CDR2 reads FQNNGV. J gave up 4 bases and V 1 base, and 8 bases lay outside the gene matches. DNA of the CDR3: TGTGCCAGCAGCTTAGGACCCAGGGGGCAGAGCACTGAAGCTTTCTTT. It specifies CASSLGPRGQSTEAFF.

V is TRBV5-1 and J is TRBJ1-1; D is unclear. The CDR3 has 13 residues. Trimming took 4 bases from V and 5 from J, leaving 12 bases between them. Germline CDR1 SGHRS, CDR2 YFSETQ. The CDR3 loop is CASSQDAGTEAFF. The CDR3 DNA follows: TGCGCCAGCAGCCAGGACGCGGGAACTGAAGCTTTCTTT.

V is TRBV28 and J is TRBJ2-7; 9 bases align to TRBD1. This CDR3 is 15 amino acids long. With V trimmed by 5 bases and J by 7 bases, 12 bases remained unmatched. Germline V gene data show CDR1 as MDHEN and CDR2 as SYDVKM. In nucleotides, the CDR3 is TGTGCCAGCAGTGGGGATGGGACAGGGTATGGTGAGCAGTACTTC. The encoded protein is CASSGDGTGYGEQYF.

This clone was seen only once. Just one base apart from a much larger clone, this may be a read error. This specimen includes other DNA sequences encoding the same CDR3. The chain is built from TRBV11-2 and TRBJ2-7, with 13 nucleotides matching TRBD2. Trimming removed 4 bases from V and 3 bases from J; junction bases left unmatched: 3. The CDR3 loop spans 15 amino acids. Germline CDR1 SGHAT, CDR2 FQNNGV. The DNA of the CDR3 is TGTGCCAGCAGCTCGGGACTAGCGGGAAGCTACGAGCAGTACTTC. Encoded protein: CASSSGLAGSYEQYF.

This chain connects TRBV27 to TRBJ2-2, with no clear D. The CDR3 is 11 amino acids. Germline V gene sequence: CDR1 MNHEY, CDR2 SMNVEV (reference sequence). Trimming pared 3 bases from V and 7 bases from J, leaving 3 bases between. This CDR3 is CASSFRGELFF. The CDR3 bases are TGTGCCAGCAGTTTTCGCGGGGAGCTGTTTTTT.

The CDR3 DNA reads TGTGCCAGCAGCTCCTCCCAGACCGGGGAGCTGTTTTTT. It codes for CASSSSQTGELFF. The rearrangement joins TRBV6-5 to TRBJ2-2; D is undetermined. CDR1 and CDR2 (germline): MNHEY, SVGAGI. The V end lost 6 bases, the J end lost 5 bases, and 10 bases lay between the germline ends. This CDR3 is 13 amino acids long.

The rearrangement links TRBV20-1 to TRBJ1-1, with no clear D. Germline loops: CDR1 DFQATT, CDR2 SNEGSKA (reference sequence). V was pared by 6 bases and J by 11 bases, with 16 bases between. The CDR3 is made up of 11 amino acids. CDR3 amino acids: CSAPTGSTAFF. CDR3 in DNA: TGCAGTGCCCCTACCGGGTCCACGGCTTTCTTT.

V is TRBV25-1 and J is TRBJ2-1, with TRBD1 identical over 9 bases. The V segment lost 2 bases and the J segment 1 base; nucleotides outside the gene matches: 0. Germline CDR1 MGHDK, CDR2 SYGVNS. This CDR3 has 15 amino acids. CDR3 sequence reads: CASSEGQGSYNEQFF. CDR3 in DNA: TGTGCCAGCAGTGAAGGACAGGGGTCCTACAATGAGCAGTTCTTC.

This sequence joins TRBV28 and TRBJ2-6; D might be TRBD2 (6 bases). In germline, CDR1 is MDHEN, CDR2 SYDVKM. The CDR3 runs 16 residues. V lost 3 bases and J lost 2, with 11 bases in between. The CDR3 DNA sequence: TGTGCCAGCAGTTTGGGGGGAGTCCCTGGGGCCAACGTCCTGACTTTC. Translating it yields CASSLGGVPGANVLTF.

This sequence joins TRBV5-6 and TRBJ2-7; TRBD2 matches at 9 bases. The trim removed 0 bases at V and 2 bases at J, leaving 6 bases unmatched. The length of the CDR3 is 16 residues. Per germline, CDR1 SGHDT and CDR2 YYEEEE. The CDR3 loop is CASSLDSGSYPYEQYF. CDR3 DNA: TGTGCCAGCAGCTTGGATAGCGGGAGCTACCCCTACGAGCAGTACTTC.

The V call is TRBV6-6, the J call TRBJ2-1; perhaps TRBD1 as D (6 bases). Germline-derived CDR1 and CDR2 are MNHNY and SVGAGI (reference sequence). This CDR3 comprises 12 residues. The ends were cut back, 6 bases at V and 8 bases at J, with 11 bases in the middle. DNA of the CDR3: TGTGCCAGCAGGAACAGGGACCATGAGCAGTTCTTC. Translating gives CASRNRDHEQFF.

The chain has TRBV28 and TRBJ2-7; 8 nucleotides agree with TRBD2. CDR1 and CDR2 from the germline V gene are MDHEN and SYDVKM. This CDR3 is 14 amino acids long. Trimming removed 5 bases from V and 4 bases from J; junction bases left unmatched: 7. CDR3 nucleotide sequence: TGTGCCAGCAGTATAAGCGGGGGTTTTTACGAGCAGTACTTC. Its translation: CASSISGGFYEQYF.

The chain has TRBV27 and TRBJ2-3; possible D gene TRBD1, 6 bases. Germline-derived CDR1 and CDR2 are MNHEY and SMNVEV (reference sequence). The CDR3 is 16 residues long. V was trimmed by 6 bases and J by 0 bases, leaving 16 bases between them. CDR3 in amino acids: CASSYSGTTSTDTQYF. The CDR3 bases are TGTGCCAGCAGCTATTCCGGGACAACAAGCACAGATACGCAGTATTTT.

The chain employs TRBV9 and TRBJ1-6, with D tentatively TRBD1 (5 bases). CDR1 and CDR2 from the germline V gene are SGDLS and YYNGEE. The CDR3 runs to 14 residues. With 4 bases removed from V and 9 bases from J, the gap between germline ends came to 14 bases. The CDR3, as DNA: TGTGCCAGCAGCCCAGGGCAGGGAGGTTCACCCCTCCACTTT. This codes for CASSPGQGGSPLHF.

The DNA for the CDR3 is TGTGCCAGCAGCTCCGGACTAGGGGGATACGAGCAGTACTTC. Protein sequence: CASSSGLGGYEQYF. This chain links TRBV9 with TRBJ2-7, with D tentatively TRBD2 (7 bases). V lost 4 bases, J lost 4 bases, and 15 bases lay in between. The CDR3 has 14 amino acids. Germline V gives CDR1 SGDLS, CDR2 YYNGEE.

This sequence joins TRBV7-3 and TRBJ1-5, with 8 bases lining up with TRBD1. The CDR3 totals 15 residues. From germline, CDR1 is SGHTA and CDR2 FQGTGA. After removal of 0 bases from V and 2 bases from J, the junction contained 0 bases not matched to a gene. Here the CDR3 DNA reads TGTGCCAGCAGCTTAACGGGACAGGGCAATCAGCCCCAGCATTTT. This translates into CASSLTGQGNQPQHF.